The clone carrying this TCR beta chain was detected only a few times. CDR1 LNHDA and CDR2 SQIVND come from the germline V gene (reference sequence). The V and J ends lost 6 bases and 1 base respectively, with 9 bases between them. The CDR3 runs 13 residues. The entry originates in a study of shared clonotypes between healthy human individuals. Method: immunoSEQ multiplex PCR; TCRdb's copy keeps in-frame clones and lacks some. The sample comprises about a million clones, approximately 70% of which are singletons, and about 1.5% rests with the top ten. The TCR comes from a man in his late teens or twenties in good health. This sequence joins TRBV19 and TRBJ1-1; no definite D call. Material for sequencing was memory CD4+ T cells sorted from blood. Indicated subset: CD45RA-negative fraction. The CDR3 protein is CASRTSKNTEAFF. DNA for the CDR3: TGTGCCAGTAGGACTTCGAAGAACACTGAAGCTTTCTTT. Full variable domain (missing parts from reference TRBV19 and TRBJ1-1): DGGITQSPKYLFRKEGQNVTLSCEQNLNHDAMYWYRQDPGQGLRLIYYSQIVNDFQKGDIAEGYSVSREKKESFPLTVTSAQKNPTAFYLCASRTSKNTEAFFGQGTRLTVV.